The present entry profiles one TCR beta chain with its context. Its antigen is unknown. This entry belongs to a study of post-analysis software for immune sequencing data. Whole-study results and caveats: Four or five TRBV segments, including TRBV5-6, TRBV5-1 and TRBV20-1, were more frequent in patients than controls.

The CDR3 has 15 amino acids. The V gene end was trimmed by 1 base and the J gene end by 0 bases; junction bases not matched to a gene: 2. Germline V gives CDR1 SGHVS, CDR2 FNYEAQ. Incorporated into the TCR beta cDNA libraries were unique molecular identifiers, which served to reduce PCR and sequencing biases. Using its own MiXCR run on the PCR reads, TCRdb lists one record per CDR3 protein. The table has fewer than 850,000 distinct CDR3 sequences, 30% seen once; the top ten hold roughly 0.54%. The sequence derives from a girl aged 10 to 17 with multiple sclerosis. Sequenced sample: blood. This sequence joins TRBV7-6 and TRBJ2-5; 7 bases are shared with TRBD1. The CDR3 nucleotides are TGTGCCAGCAGCTTAGAGGGGGCCCACCAAGAGACCCAGTACTTC. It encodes CASSLEGAHQETQYF. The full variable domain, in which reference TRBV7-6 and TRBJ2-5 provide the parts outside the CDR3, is GAGVSQSPRYKVTKRGQDVALRCDPISGHVSLYWYRQALGQGPEFLTYFNYEAQQDKSGLPNDRFSAERPEGSISTLTIQRTEQRDSAMYRCASSLEGAHQETQYFGPGTRLLVL.